The entry that follows covers one TCR beta chain sequence. It has no known antigen specificity. Within one base of it there is no much larger clone, and no base qualities were kept. The record originates from a study of cytomegalovirus exposure and HLA in healthy donors (TCRdb year 2017). For context, the study as a whole: According to a later analysis, one platform produced both the 120 validation repertoires and the 670 or so repertoires of the first cohort. High-throughput TCR immunosequencing, statistical association of individual TCRs with disease status, and machine learning were combined to predict cytomegalovirus infection status. The study was designed to test whether signatures of past pathogen exposure could be identified by cataloging public T cell receptors. Along with the approximately 700-subject first cohort, a separate validation cohort of over a hundred different subjects was used.

Here is what the overall study found, with its caveats: The classifier was reported to diagnose cytomegalovirus status with high specificity and sensitivity in both the original and validation cohorts. In vitro tests confirmed that a few of the cytomegalovirus-associated TCR beta chains recognize cytomegalovirus antigens. The study listed 150 to 200 TCR beta chains as associated with cytomegalovirus. Of the cluster scores, approximately 94% were above 0 in a later analysis, which found that TCRs clustered in the first cohort also tended to co-occur in the 120 or so validation repertoires. A later analysis had no HLA typing for the validation cohort, so co-occurrence there was scored across all 130 or so repertoires. While some public TCRs were present in many individuals, most TCR sequences turned up only very rarely across donors. The authors suggested that the approach could potentially be generalized to other disease states and immunological phenotypes.

The donors were included in the validation cohort of approximately 130 subjects, a group kept apart from the approximately 690-subject first cohort. The receptor library was made with the immunoSEQ multiplex PCR assay. As for the authors' bioinformatics: A statistical classification framework was developed to diagnose cytomegalovirus status using the catalog of TCR beta chain sequences. The immuneACCESS repertoire file appears here via TCRdb, limited to in-frame rearrangements. These files lack a portion of the clones; in checked studies, under half of the deficit traces to unresolved V genes, and the cause of the others is not known. The D gene and trimming were derived from the DNA, and the V and J assignments and clone size from that table. In all, the sample holds under 150,000 clones, and 88% of those were seen once. Approximately 8% of the sample lies in the top ten. The CDR3 contains 14 residues, cysteine and phenylalanine counted. The read is trimmed to its CDR3 DNA, 42 bases read in frame from base 1. According to the germline V gene (reference sequence), CDR1 reads MNHEY and CDR2 reads SMNVEV. At the junction V is shortened by 6 bases and J by 2 bases, with 11 bases in between.

The chain is assembled from TRBV27 and TRBJ2-1; a weak D assignment points to TRBD1 (5 bases agree). Input material: PBMCs. This receptor was taken from a woman aged 18-29 years in good health and CMV-seropositive. CDR3 reads: CASSPGQAYNEQFF. The nucleotides read TGTGCCAGCAGCCCCGGACAAGCCTACAATGAGCAGTTCTTC.